This T cell receptor (beta chain) was identified during a study of blood T cell repertoires in COVID-19. Study-wide background: Collection of acute and convalescent COVID-19 samples took place in the United States, Italy and Spain. The cDNA or gDNA used as material had been derived from T cells, B-cell-depleted T cells, or PBMCs.

Germline V lookup: CDR1 MRHNA, CDR2 SNTAGT. With V trimmed by 5 bases and J by 8 bases, 10 bases remained unmatched. This CDR3 spans 15 amino acids. This clone was seen just once. In the source study's methods: For nucleated cells, counts were estimated from reference gene primer amplification. Sequencing was performed with immunoSEQ multiplex PCR; in TCRdb, only in-frame clones are kept and a portion is missing. V and J calls and clone size come straight from that table; D and trimming were deduced from the DNA. Seen here are fewer than 400,000 clones, approximately 82% observed once, and the top ten hold almost 3%.

The sequence derives from a young man with active or convalescent COVID-19. The sequenced sample was peripheral blood. The chain employs TRBV6-4 and TRBJ2-1; 9 bases line up with TRBD2. CDR3 in amino acids: CASSPAGGTSHEQFF. CDR3 coding DNA: TGTGCCAGCAGTCCTGCAGGCGGGACTAGCCATGAGCAGTTCTTC.